The 12 T cell receptor beta chains presented below share a single source sample, sequenced in a study of regulatory T cells in long-lasting Graves disease. The time point here: newly diagnosed GD, antithyroid drugs for less than 3 months. Construction of the TCR library relied on RNA isolated from PBMCs. Building of the TCR beta libraries involved iRepertoire HTBI primers and Arm-PCR of CDR3 regions. TCRdb re-called the multiplex PCR reads with MiXCR, one entry per CDR3 protein. The sample holds 400,000 to 450,000 distinct CDR3 sequences, about 16% seen once. The data also belong to a second study, concerning T cells in Graves' hyperthyroidism and ophthalmopathy.

The source was peripheral blood mononuclear cells (PBMCs), collected at new diagnosis, from a patient treated with antithyroid drugs. The receptors stem from a woman aged 25 to 39 with Graves disease.

Points on this clonotype: Possible read error: a much larger clone is one base away. The chain links TRBV5-1 to TRBJ1-1; TRBD1 is a possible D gene (6 bases). Germline CDR1 reads SGHRS; CDR2 reads YFSETQ. V lost 4 bases and J lost 3, with 16 bases in between. The CDR3 covers 15 residues. The CDR3 sequence is CASSDRQGKDTEAFF. In DNA, the CDR3 is TGCGCCAGCAGCGACCGGCAGGGGAAGGACACTGAAGCTTTCTTT.

Notes on this clonotype: A much larger clone lies one base from this, so it may be a read error. The rearrangement joins TRBV24-1 to TRBJ1-1; D perhaps matches TRBD1 (5 bases). Germline V CDR1 and CDR2: KGHDR, SFDVKD. The CDR3 is made up of 17 amino acids. The CDR3 protein is CATGDGDSGRGNTEAFF. DNA of the CDR3: TGTGCCACCGGTGATGGGGACTCTGGGCGGGGGAACACTGAAGCTTTCTTT.

This clonotype showed up many times. The chain is built from TRBV7-2 and TRBJ2-5, with TRBD2 matching 9 bases. Looked up from germline, CDR1 is SGHTA and CDR2 is FQGNSA. The CDR3 totals 15 residues. With 5 bases clipped from V and 5 bases from J, the junction kept 9 bases outside the gene matches. The CDR3 DNA is TGTGCCAGCAGCCCCCAGCCCGGACTAGCGGAGACCCAGTACTTC. It specifies CASSPQPGLAETQYF.

V gene TRBV13 combines with J gene TRBJ1-3, with no clear D. Trimming took 2 bases from V and 4 from J, leaving 18 bases between them. CDR1 and CDR2 from the germline V gene are PRHDT and FYEKMQ (reference sequence). The CDR3 is 17 amino acids. DNA of the CDR3: TGTGCCAGCAGCTTATCGGGGAGCGGATCGAAGGGAAACACCATATATTTT. Translation: CASSLSGSGSKGNTIYF. Supplemented by reference TRBV13 and TRBJ1-3, the full variable domain reads AAGVIQSPRHLIKEKRETATLKCYPIPRHDTVYWYQQGPGQDPQFLISFYEKMQSDKGSIPDRFSAQQFSDYHSELNMSSLELGDSALYFCASSLSGSGSKGNTIYFGEGSWLTVV.

The chain couples TRBV4-1 to TRBJ1-2, with a tentative D call TRBD1 (6 bases). This CDR3 region has 18 residues. The germline V gene has CDR1 MGHRA and CDR2 YSYEKL. Trimming pared 4 bases from V and 3 bases from J, leaving 24 bases between. The CDR3 region has the DNA TGCGCCAGCAGCCTAAGGACAGCTCAAACGGGGGGCTACTATGGCTACACCTTC. Its translation is CASSLRTAQTGGYYGYTF.

This clonotype was recorded at least ten times. The chain recombines TRBV6-9 with TRBJ2-3; TRBD2 aligns across 9 bases. Germline CDR1 is MNHGY and CDR2 is SVAAGI. The J segment lost 7 bases and the V segment lost 3 bases, leaving 11 bases of the junction unmatched. The CDR3 sequence is 16 residues long. CDR3 coding DNA: TGTGCCAGCAGTTACTCTGGCGGGAGGGCCTTAAATACGCAGTATTTT. It translates to CASSYSGGRALNTQYF.

This clonotype was observed a handful of times. This rearrangement joins TRBV27 to TRBJ2-5; maybe TRBD2 (6 bases). V lost 2 bases and J 0 bases, leaving 13 bases between the germline ends. The CDR3 length is 16 residues. Germline V lookup: CDR1 MNHEY, CDR2 SMNVEV (reference sequence). As DNA, the CDR3 is TGTGCCAGCAGTTTACTGTCTAGCGCTTACCAAGAGACCCAGTACTTC. It codes for CASSLLSSAYQETQYF.

This clonotype was detected ten times or more. V is TRBV6-1 and J is TRBJ2-1; TRBD2 matches at 7 bases. CDR3 length equals 16 residues. CDR1 and CDR2 from the germline V gene are MNHNS and SASEGT. Trimming cost V 1 base and J 4 bases; bases outside gene matches: 7. The CDR3: CASSEGDWREYNEQFF. DNA of the CDR3: TGTGCCAGCAGTGAAGGTGATTGGCGGGAGTACAATGAGCAGTTCTTC.

V gene TRBV29-1 combines with J gene TRBJ2-5; D perhaps matches TRBD2 (6 bases). The V gene's germline CDR1 is SQVTM and CDR2 ANQGSEA. The V gene lost 6 bases and the J gene lost 0 bases, with 8 bases spanning the gap. This CDR3 has 12 residues. The CDR3 DNA reads as TGCAGCGTAGGGACTCACCAAGAGACCCAGTACTTC. Translation gives CSVGTHQETQYF.

CDR3 nucleotides: TGTGCCAGCACCTGGGGTGGCTACAATGAGCAGTTCTTC. This codes for CASTWGGYNEQFF. The rearrangement joins TRBV3-1 to TRBJ2-1, with D uncertain. The V end was cut by 7 bases, the J end by 3 bases, with 10 bases between. The CDR3 consists of 13 residues. CDR1 LGHDT and CDR2 YNNKEL come from the germline V gene (reference sequence).

Of note for this clonotype: This sequence is one base from a far larger clone and is likely a read error. The V gene is TRBV3-1, the J gene TRBJ2-1; D is undetermined. The CDR3 totals 12 residues. Germline V gene sequence: CDR1 LGHDT, CDR2 YNNKEL (reference sequence). This chain's CDR3 is CASSRGYSEQFF. Here the CDR3 DNA reads TGTGCCAGCAGCCGGGGATACAGTGAGCAGTTCTTC.

This clonotype was seen many times. The chain has TRBV15 and TRBJ1-1; no reliable D call. Trimming removed 4 bases at V and 0 bases at J, with 6 bases between. This CDR3 has 13 amino acids. Germline V CDR1 and CDR2: LNHNV, YYDKDF (reference sequence). Written as DNA, the CDR3 is TGTGCCACCAGCAAACAGTTGAACACTGAAGCTTTCTTT. It yields the protein CATSKQLNTEAFF.